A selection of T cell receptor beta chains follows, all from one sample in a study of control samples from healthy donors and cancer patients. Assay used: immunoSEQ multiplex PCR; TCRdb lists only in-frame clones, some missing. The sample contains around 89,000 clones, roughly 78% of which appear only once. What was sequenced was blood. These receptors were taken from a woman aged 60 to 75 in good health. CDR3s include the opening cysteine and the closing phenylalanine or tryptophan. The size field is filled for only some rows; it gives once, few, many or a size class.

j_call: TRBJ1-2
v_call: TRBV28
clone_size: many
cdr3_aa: CASSSLDRFNTF

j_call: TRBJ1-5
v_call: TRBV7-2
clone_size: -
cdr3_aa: CASSQGHQNQPQHF

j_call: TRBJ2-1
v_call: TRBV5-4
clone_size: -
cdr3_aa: CASSLGGTSGYNEQFF

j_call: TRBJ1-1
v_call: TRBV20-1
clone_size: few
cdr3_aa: CRVDRWDEAFF

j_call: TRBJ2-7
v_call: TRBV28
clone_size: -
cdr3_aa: CASSPLAAYYYEQYF

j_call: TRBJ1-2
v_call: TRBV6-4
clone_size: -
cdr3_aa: CASSDFPGGNPRYTF

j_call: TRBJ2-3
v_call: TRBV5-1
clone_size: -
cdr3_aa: CASSLGFGLAGGLPTDTQYF

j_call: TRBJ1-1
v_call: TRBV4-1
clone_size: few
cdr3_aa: CASSLGHSNTEAFF

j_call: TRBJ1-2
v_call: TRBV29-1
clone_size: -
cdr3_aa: CSVSDRDAGYTF

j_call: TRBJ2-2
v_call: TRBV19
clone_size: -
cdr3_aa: CASSPGTGAFRTGELFF

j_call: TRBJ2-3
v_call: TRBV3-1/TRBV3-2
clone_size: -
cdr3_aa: CASSEAGGGDTQYF

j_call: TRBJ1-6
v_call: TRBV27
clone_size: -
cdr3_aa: CASMGSGTGNSPLHF

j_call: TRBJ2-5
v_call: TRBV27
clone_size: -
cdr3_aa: CASSTLTGEETQYF